This TCR beta chain stems from a study of blood T cells in healthy people across ages. Study observations and caveats: In the absence of known donor CMV status, changes in expanded clonotypes were possibly confounded. Strong correlation existed between TCR beta diversity and naive T cell percentage.

Alongside a J-beta primer mix, a sample-barcoded 5' primer served in a second PCR lasting roughly 7 to 12 cycles. One entry per CDR3 protein results from TCRdb running MiXCR on the 5' RACE reads. The table has 750,000 to 850,000 distinct CDR3 sequences, around a quarter seen once; the top ten hold approximately 4%. This clonotype has just a few counts. Its antigen is as yet unknown. These sequences were also reported in another study, on T cells of mothers and their children. That investigation notes: The entire RNA extract went into cDNA synthesis at approximately 1.5 ug per 15 ul.

The TCR comes from a boy under 18 in good health. The sequenced material came from blood.

DNA for the CDR3: TGTGCCAGCAGTGGGGGGTCTCCAGATACGCAGTATTTT. It is translated as CASSGGSPDTQYF. The V call is TRBV28, the J call TRBJ2-3; TRBD2 might be the D (6 bases). CDR1 and CDR2 from the germline V gene are MDHEN and SYDVKM. Trimming took off 5 bases at V and 4 bases at J, with 10 bases between the two ends. This CDR3 spans 13 amino acids.